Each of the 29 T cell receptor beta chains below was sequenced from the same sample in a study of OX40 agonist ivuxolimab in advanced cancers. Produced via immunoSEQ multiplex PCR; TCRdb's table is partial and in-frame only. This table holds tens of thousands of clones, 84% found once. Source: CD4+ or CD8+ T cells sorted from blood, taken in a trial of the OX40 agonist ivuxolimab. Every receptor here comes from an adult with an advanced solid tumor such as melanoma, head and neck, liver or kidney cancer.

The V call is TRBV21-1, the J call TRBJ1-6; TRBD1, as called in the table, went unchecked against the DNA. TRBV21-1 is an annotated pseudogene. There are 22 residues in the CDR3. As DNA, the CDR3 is TGTGCCAGCAGCAAAGACTCAACCTCCCCGGGACAGGGGGGTGAGTGTAATTCACCCCTCCACTTT. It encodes CASSKDSTSPGQGGECNSPLHF.

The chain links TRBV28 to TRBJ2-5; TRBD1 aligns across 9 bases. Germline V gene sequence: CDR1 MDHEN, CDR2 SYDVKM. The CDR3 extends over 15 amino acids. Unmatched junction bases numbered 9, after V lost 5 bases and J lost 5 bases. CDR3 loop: CASSLQGAGGETQYF. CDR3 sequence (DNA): TGTGCCAGCAGTCTACAGGGGGCCGGGGGGGAGACCCAGTACTTC.

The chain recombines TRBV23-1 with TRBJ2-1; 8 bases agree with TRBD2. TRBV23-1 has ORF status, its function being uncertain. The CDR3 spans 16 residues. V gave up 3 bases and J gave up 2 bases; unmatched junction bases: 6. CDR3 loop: CASSQGSGETYNEQFF. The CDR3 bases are TGCGCCAGCAGTCAGGGTAGCGGGGAGACCTACAATGAGCAGTTCTTC.

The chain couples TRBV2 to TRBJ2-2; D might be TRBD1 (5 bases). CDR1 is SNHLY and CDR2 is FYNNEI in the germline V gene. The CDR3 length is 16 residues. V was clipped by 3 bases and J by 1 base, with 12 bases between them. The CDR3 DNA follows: TGTGCCAGCAGTGATGGGCAGGGCCGGAACACCGGGGAGCTGTTTTTT. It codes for CASSDGQGRNTGELFF.

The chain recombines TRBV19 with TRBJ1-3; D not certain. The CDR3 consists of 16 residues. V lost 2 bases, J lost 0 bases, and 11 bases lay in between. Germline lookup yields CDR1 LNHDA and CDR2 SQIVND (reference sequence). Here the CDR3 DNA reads TGTGCCAGTAGTATACGTTGGACGGGCTCTGGAAACACCATATATTTT. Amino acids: CASSIRWTGSGNTIYF.

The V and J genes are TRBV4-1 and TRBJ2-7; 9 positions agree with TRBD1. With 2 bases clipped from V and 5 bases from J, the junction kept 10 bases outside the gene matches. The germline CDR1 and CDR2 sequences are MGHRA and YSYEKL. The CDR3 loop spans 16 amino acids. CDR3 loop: CASSQTPGQGYDEQYF. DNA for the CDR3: TGCGCCAGCAGCCAAACTCCAGGACAGGGGTACGACGAGCAGTACTTC.

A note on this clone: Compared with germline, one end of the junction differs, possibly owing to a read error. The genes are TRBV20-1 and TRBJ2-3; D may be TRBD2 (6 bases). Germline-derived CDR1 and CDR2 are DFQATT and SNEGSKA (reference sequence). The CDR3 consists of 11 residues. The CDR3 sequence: CSARAIKGLAF. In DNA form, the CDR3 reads TGCAGTGCTAGAGCGATTAAGGGACTCGCTTTT.

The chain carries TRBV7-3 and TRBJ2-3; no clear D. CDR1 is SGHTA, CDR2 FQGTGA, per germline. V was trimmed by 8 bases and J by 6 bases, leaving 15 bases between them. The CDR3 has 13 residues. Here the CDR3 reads CASGQNQGDTQYF. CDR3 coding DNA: TGTGCCAGCGGGCAAAACCAAGGGGATACGCAGTATTTT. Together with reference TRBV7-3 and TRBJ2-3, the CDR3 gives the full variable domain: GAGVSQTPSNKVTEKGKYVELRCDPISGHTALYWYRQSLGQGPEFLIYFQGTGAADDSGLPNDRFFAVRPEGSVSTLKIQRTERGDSAVYLCASGQNQGDTQYFGPGTRLTVL.

DNA of the CDR3: TGTGCCAGCAACACACCCTTTGGAAGGCACATTTATGGCTACACCTTC. Translated, it gives CASNTPFGRHIYGYTF. The V gene is TRBV11-2, the J gene TRBJ1-2; no firm D call. The CDR3 length is 16 residues. Looked up from germline, CDR1 is SGHAT and CDR2 is FQNNGV. The ends were cut back, 7 bases at V and 5 bases at J, with 23 bases in the middle.

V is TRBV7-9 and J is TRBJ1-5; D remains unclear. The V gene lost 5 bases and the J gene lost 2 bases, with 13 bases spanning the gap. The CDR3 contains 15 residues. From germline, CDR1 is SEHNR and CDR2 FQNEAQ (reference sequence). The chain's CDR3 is CASSQGQSGNQPQHF. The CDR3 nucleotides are TGTGCCAGCAGCCAAGGCCAAAGTGGCAATCAGCCCCAGCATTTT.

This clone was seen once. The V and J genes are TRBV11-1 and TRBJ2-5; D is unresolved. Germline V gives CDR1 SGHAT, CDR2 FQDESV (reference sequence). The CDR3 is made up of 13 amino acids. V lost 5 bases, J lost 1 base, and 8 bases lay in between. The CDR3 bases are TGTGCCAGCAGCCGACGTTTCCAAGAGACCCAGTACTTC. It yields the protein CASSRRFQETQYF.

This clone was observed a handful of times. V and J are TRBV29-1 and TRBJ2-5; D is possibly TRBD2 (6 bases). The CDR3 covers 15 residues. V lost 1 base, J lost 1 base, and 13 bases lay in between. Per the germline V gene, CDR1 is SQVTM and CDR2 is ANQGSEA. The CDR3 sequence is CSVEGGEEAQETQYF. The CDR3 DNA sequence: TGCAGCGTTGAAGGAGGGGAGGAGGCCCAAGAGACCCAGTACTTC.

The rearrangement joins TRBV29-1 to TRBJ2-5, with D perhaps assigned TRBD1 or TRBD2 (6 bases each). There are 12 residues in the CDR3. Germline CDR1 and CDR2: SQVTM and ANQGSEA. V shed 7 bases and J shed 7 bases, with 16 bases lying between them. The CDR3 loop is CSGWLGGGTQYF. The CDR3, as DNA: TGCAGCGGATGGCTGGGGGGCGGGACCCAGTACTTC.

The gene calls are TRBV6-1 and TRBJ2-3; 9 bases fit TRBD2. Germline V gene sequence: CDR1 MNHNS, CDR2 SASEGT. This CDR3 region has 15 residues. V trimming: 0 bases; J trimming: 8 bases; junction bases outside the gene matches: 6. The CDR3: CASSEAAGGMGTQYF. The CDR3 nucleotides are TGTGCCAGCAGTGAAGCAGCGGGGGGTATGGGTACGCAGTATTTT.

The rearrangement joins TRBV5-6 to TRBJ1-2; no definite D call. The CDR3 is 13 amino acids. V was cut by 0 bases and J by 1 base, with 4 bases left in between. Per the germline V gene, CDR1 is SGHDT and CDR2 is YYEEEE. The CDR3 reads CASSLGVNYGYTF. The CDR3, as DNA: TGTGCCAGCAGCTTGGGGGTTAACTATGGCTACACCTTC.

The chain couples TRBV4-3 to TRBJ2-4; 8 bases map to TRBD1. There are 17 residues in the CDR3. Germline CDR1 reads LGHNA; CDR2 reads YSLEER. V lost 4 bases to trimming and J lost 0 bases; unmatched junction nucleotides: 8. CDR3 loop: CASSPGTGELAKNIQYF. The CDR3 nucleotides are TGCGCCAGCAGCCCCGGGACAGGAGAACTAGCCAAAAACATTCAGTACTTC.

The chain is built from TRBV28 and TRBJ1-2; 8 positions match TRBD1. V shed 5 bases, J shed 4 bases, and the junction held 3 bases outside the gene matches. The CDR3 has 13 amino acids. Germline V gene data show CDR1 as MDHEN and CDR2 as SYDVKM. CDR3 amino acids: CASSPGQVYGYTF. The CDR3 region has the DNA TGTGCCAGCAGTCCGGGACAGGTCTATGGCTACACCTTC.

CDR3 sequence reads: CASSSGTRVDTQYF. The CDR3 DNA is TGTGCCAGCAGTTCGGGGACCCGGGTAGATACGCAGTATTTT. The V call is TRBV6-6, the J call TRBJ2-3; D could derive from TRBD1 or TRBD2 (5 bases each). The CDR3 length is 14 residues. The germline V gene encodes CDR1 MNHNY and CDR2 SVGAGI (reference sequence). Trimming removed 4 bases at V and 5 bases at J, with 13 bases between.

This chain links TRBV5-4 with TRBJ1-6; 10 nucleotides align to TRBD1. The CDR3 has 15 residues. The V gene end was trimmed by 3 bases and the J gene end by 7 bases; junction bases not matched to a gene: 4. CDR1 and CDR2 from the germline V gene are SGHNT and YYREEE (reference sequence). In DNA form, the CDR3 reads TGTGCCAGCAGCTCCAGGACAGGGGGAAATTCACCCCTCCACTTT. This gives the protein CASSSRTGGNSPLHF.

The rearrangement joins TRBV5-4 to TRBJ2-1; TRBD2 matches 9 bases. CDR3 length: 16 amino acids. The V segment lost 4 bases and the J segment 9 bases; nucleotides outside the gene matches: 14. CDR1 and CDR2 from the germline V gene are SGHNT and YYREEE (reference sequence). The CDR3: CASSLPRRGGAVEQFF. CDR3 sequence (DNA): TGTGCCAGCAGCCTCCCGAGACGCGGGGGGGCCGTTGAGCAGTTCTTC.

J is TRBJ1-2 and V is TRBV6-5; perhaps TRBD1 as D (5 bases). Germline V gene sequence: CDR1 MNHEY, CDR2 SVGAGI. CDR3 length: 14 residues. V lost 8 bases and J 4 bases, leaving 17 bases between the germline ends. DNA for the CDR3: TGTGCCAGCGCTCAGACAGCTTTGGGCTATGGCTACACCTTC. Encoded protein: CASAQTALGYGYTF.

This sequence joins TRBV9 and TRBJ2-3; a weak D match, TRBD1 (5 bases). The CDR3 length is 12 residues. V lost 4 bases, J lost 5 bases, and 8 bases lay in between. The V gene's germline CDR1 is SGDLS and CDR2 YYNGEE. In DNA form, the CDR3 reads TGTGCCAGCAGCTCGCAGGGAGATACGCAGTATTTT. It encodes CASSSQGDTQYF.

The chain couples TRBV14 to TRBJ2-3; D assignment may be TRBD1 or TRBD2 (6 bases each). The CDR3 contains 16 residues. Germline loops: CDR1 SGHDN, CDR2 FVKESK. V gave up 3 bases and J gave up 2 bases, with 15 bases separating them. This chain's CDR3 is CASSQMGGSHTDTQYF. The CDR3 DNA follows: TGTGCCAGCAGCCAGATGGGGGGCTCACACACAGATACGCAGTATTTT.

The CDR3 coding sequence is TGTGCCAGCAGTGGCGACGGGAGCAATCAGCCCCAGCATTTT. It yields the protein CASSGDGSNQPQHF. This chain joins TRBV6-5 and TRBJ1-5; the D is unclear. V was cut by 5 bases and J by 1 base, with 9 bases left in between. This CDR3 has 14 residues. The germline V gene encodes CDR1 MNHEY and CDR2 SVGAGI.

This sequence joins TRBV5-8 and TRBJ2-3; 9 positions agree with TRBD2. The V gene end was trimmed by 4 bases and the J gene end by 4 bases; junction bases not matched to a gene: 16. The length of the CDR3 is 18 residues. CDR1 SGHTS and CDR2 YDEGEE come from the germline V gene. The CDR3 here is CASSEGRGSGSLADTQYF. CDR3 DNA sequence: TGTGCCAGCAGCGAGGGGCGAGGTAGCGGGAGTTTAGCAGATACGCAGTATTTT.

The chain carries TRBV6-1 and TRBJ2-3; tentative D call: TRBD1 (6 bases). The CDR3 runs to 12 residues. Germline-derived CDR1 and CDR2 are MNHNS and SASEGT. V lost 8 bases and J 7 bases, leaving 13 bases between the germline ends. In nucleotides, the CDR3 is TGTGCCAGCGCAGGGGTTGGGTATACGCAGTATTTT. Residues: CASAGVGYTQYF.

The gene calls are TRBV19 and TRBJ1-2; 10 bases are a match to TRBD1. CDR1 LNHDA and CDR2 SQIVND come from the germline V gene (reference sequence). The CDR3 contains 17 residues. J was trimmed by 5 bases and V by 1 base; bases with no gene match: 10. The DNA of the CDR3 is TGTGCCAGTAGTATAGGGGGCCGGGACAGGGGTACTTATGGCTACACCTTC. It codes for CASSIGGRDRGTYGYTF. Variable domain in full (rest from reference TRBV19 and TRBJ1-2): DGGITQSPKYLFRKEGQNVTLSCEQNLNHDAMYWYRQDPGQGLRLIYYSQIVNDFQKGDIAEGYSVSREKKESFPLTVTSAQKNPTAFYLCASSIGGRDRGTYGYTFGSGTRLTVV.

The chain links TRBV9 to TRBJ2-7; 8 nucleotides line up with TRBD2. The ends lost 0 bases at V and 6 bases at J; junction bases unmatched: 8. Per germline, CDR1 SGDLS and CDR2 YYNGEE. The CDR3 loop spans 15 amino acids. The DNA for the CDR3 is TGTGCCAGCAGCGTAGGGGCGGGAGGTCCGCGCGAGCAGTACTTC. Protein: CASSVGAGGPREQYF.

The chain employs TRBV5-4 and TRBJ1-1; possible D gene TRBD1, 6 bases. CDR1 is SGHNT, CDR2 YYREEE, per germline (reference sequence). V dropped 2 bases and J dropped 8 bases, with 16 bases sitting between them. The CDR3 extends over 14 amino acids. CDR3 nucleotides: TGTGCCAGCAGCTTTTTTCAGGGGAATACGGAAGCTTTCTTT. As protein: CASSFFQGNTEAFF.